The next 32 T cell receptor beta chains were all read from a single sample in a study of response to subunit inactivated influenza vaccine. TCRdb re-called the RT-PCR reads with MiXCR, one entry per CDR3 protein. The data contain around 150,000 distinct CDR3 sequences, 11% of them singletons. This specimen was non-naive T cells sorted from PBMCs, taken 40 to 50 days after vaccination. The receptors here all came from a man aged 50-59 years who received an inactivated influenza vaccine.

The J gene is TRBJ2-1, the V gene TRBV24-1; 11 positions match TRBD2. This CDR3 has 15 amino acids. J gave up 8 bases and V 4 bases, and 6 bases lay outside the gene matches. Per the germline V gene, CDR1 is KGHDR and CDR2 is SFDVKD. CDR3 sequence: CATSDGSGRAYEQFF. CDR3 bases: TGTGCCACCAGTGACGGTAGCGGGAGGGCCTATGAGCAGTTCTTC.

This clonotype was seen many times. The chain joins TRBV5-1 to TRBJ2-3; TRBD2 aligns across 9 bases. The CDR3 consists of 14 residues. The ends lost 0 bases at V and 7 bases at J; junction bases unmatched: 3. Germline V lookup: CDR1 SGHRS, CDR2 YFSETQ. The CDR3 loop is CASSLAGTSNTQYF. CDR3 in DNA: TGCGCCAGCAGCTTGGCAGGGACTAGCAATACGCAGTATTTT.

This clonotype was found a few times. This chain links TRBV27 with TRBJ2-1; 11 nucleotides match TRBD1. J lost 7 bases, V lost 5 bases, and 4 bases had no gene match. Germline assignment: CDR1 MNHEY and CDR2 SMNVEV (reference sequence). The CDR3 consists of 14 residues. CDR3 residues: CASSPGQGANEQFF. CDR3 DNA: TGTGCCAGCAGTCCTGGACAGGGGGCAAATGAGCAGTTCTTC.

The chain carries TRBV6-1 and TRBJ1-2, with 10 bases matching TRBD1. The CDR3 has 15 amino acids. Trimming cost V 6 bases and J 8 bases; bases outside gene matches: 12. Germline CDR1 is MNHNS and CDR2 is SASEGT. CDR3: CASRGTGERALGYTF. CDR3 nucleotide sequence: TGTGCCAGCAGGGGGACAGGGGAACGGGCGTTAGGCTACACCTTC.

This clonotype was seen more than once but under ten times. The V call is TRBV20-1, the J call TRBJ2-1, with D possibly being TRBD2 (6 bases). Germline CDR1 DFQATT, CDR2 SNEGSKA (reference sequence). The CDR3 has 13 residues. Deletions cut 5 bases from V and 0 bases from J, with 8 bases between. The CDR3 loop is CSARGVSYNEQFF. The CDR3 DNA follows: TGCAGTGCTCGCGGGGTCTCCTACAATGAGCAGTTCTTC.

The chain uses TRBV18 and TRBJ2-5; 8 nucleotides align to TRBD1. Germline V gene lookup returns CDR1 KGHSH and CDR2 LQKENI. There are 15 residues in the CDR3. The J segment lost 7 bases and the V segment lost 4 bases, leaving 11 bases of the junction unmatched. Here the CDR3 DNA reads TGTGCCAGCTCACAAACTGGACAGGGTCTTGGGACCCAGTACTTC. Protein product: CASSQTGQGLGTQYF.

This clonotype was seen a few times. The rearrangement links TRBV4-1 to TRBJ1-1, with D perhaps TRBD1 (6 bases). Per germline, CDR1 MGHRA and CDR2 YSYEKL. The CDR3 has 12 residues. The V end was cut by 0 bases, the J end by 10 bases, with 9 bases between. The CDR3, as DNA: TGCGCCAGCAGCCAAGATCAGACAGGAGCTTTCTTT. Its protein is CASSQDQTGAFF.

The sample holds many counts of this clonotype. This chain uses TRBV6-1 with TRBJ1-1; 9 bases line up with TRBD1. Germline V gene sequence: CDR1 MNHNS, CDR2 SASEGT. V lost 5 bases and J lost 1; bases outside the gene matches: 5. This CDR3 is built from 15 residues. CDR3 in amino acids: CASSTTGGTNTEAFF. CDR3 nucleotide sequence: TGTGCCAGCAGTACGACAGGGGGAACGAACACTGAAGCTTTCTTT.

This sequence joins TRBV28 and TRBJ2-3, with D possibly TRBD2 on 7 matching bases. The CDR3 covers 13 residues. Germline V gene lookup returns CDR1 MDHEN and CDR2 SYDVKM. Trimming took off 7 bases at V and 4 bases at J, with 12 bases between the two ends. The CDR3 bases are TGTGCCAGCAAGGGGGGGGGTGCAGATACGCAGTATTTT. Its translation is CASKGGGADTQYF.

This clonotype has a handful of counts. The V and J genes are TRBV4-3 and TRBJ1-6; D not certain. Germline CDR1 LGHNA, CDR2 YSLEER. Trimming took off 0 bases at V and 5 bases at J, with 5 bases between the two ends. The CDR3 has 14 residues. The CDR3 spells CASSQDSNNSPLHF. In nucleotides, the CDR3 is TGCGCCAGCAGCCAAGACAGCAATAATTCACCCCTCCACTTT.

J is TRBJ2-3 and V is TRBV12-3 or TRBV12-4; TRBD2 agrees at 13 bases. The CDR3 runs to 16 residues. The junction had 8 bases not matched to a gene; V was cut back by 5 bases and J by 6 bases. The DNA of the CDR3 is TGTGCCAGCAGTGAGACTAGCGGGGGGTGGCGGGATACGCAGTATTTT. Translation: CASSETSGGWRDTQYF.

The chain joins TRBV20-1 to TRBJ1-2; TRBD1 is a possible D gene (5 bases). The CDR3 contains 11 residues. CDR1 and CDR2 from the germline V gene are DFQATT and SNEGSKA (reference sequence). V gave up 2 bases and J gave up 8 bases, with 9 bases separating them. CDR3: CSARRDRGYTF. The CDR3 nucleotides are TGCAGTGCTAGACGGGACCGGGGCTACACCTTC.

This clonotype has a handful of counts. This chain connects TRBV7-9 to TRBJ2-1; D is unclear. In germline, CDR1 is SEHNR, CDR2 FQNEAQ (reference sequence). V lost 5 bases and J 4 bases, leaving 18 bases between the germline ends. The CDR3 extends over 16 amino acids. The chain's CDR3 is CASSLVGTGPYNEQFF. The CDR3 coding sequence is TGTGCCAGCAGCCTTGTCGGCACTGGTCCATACAATGAGCAGTTCTTC. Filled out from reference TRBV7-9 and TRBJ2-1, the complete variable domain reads DTGVSQNPRHKITKRGQNVTFRCDPISEHNRLYWYRQTLGQGPEFLTYFQNEAQLEKSRLLSDRFSAERPKGSFSTLEIQRTEQGDSAMYLCASSLVGTGPYNEQFFGPGTRLTVL.

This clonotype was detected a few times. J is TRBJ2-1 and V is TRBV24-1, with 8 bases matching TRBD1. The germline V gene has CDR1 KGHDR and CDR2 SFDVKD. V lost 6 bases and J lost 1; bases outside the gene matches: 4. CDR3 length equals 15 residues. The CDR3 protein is CATSQTGGSYNEQFF. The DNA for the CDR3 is TGTGCCACCAGTCAAACAGGGGGGTCCTACAATGAGCAGTTCTTC.

The CDR3 here is CASSQDMLAASYEQYF. As DNA, the CDR3 is TGTGCCAGCAGCCAAGATATGCTAGCGGCTTCCTACGAGCAGTACTTC. This chain connects TRBV4-2 to TRBJ2-7, with 7 nucleotides matching TRBD2. This CDR3 region has 16 residues. CDR1 and CDR2 (germline): LGHNA, YNFKEQ. V dropped 0 bases and J dropped 1; count of bases not matched to a gene: 6.

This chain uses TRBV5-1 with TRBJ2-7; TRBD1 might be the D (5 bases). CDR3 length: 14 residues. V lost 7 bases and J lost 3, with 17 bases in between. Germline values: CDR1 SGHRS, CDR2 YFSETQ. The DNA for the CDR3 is TGCGCCAGCTGCCTTCAGGGTCAGGGCTACGAGCAGTACTTC. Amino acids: CASCLQGQGYEQYF.

The CDR3 protein is CATSREGLSYEQYF. The CDR3 region has the DNA TGTGCCACCAGCAGAGAAGGGTTGAGCTACGAGCAGTACTTC. V is TRBV15 and J is TRBJ2-7; no firm D call. Deletions cut 0 bases from V and 3 bases from J, with 9 bases between. Germline assignment: CDR1 LNHNV and CDR2 YYDKDF (reference sequence). This CDR3 is 14 amino acids long.

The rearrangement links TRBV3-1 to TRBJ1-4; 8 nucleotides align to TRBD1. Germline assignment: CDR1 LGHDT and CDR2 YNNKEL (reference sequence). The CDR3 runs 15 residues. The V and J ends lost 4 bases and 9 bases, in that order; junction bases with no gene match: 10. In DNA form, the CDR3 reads TGTGCCAGCAGCCCGGTGCAGGGGGCCCCCCAAAAACTGTTTTTT. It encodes CASSPVQGAPQKLFF. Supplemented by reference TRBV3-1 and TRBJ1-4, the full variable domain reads DTAVSQTPKYLVTQMGNDKSIKCEQNLGHDTMYWYKQDSKKFLKIMFSYNNKELIINETVPNRFSPKSPDKAHLNLHINSLELGDSAVYFCASSPVQGAPQKLFFGSGTQLSVL.

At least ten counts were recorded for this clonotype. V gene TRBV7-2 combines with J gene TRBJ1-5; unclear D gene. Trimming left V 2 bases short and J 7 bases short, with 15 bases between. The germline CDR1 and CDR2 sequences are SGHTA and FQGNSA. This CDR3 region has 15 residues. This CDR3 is CASSLRSAASQPQHF. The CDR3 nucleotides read TGTGCCAGCAGCTTAAGATCGGCGGCTAGCCAGCCCCAGCATTTT.

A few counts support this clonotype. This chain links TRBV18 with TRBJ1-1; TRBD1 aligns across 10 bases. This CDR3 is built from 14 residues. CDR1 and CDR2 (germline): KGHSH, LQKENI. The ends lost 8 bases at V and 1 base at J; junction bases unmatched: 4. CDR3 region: CASGDRGRNTEAFF. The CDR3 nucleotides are TGTGCCAGCGGGGACAGGGGACGGAACACTGAAGCTTTCTTT.

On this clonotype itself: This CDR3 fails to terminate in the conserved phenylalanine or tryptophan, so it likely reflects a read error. Here the CDR3 reads CASKGPTGELFS. CDR3 nucleotides: TGTGCCAGCAAAGGGCCGACCGGGGAGCTGTTTTCT. The chain uses TRBV28 and TRBJ2-2; D call uncertain. V dropped 7 bases and J dropped 5 bases, with 8 bases sitting between them. CDR3 length: 12 residues. CDR1 is MDHEN, CDR2 SYDVKM, per germline.

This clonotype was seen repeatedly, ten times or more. CDR3 in DNA: TGTGCCAGCTCACCTCCATTACCCGGGACTAGCCCAACAGAGCAGTACTTC. Translating it yields CASSPPLPGTSPTEQYF. This sequence joins TRBV18 and TRBJ2-7; TRBD2 aligns across 9 bases. V shed 3 bases and J 7 bases; nucleotides not matched to a gene: 16. Germline CDR1 and CDR2: KGHSH and LQKENI. The CDR3 runs 17 residues.

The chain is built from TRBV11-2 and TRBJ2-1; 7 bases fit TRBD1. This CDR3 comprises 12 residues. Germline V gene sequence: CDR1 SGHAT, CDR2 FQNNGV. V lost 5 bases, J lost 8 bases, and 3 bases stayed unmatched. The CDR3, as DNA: TGTGCCAGCAGCGTACAGGGGTATGAGCAGTTCTTC. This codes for CASSVQGYEQFF.

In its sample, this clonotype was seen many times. CDR3 in DNA: TGTGCCAGCTCACGTACAGGGTCAGGTGGCACAGATACGCAGTATTTT. Its protein is CASSRTGSGGTDTQYF. The genes are TRBV18 and TRBJ2-3; D possibly corresponds to TRBD1 (6 bases). Germline CDR1 and CDR2: KGHSH and LQKENI. The CDR3 runs to 16 residues. V lost 4 bases and J 1 base, leaving 15 bases between the germline ends.

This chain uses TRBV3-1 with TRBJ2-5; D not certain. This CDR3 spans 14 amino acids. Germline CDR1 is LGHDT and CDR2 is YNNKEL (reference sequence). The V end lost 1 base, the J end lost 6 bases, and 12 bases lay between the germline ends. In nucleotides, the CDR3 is TGTGCCAGCAGCCAAGCCCAAGCACTGAAGACCCAGTACTTC. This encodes CASSQAQALKTQYF.

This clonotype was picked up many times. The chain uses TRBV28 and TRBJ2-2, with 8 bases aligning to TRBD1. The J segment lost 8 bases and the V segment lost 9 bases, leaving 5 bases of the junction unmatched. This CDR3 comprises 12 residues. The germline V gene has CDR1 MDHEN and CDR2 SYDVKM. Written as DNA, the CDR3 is TGTGCCAGTGGACAGGGCGGGGGGGAGCTGTTTTTT. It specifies CASGQGGGELFF.

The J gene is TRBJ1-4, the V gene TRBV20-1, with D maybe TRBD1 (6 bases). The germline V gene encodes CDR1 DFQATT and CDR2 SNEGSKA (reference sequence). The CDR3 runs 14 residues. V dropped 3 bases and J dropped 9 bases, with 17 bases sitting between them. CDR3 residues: CSASGDQGTKKLFF. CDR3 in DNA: TGCAGTGCTAGTGGGGACCAGGGGACTAAAAAACTGTTTTTT.

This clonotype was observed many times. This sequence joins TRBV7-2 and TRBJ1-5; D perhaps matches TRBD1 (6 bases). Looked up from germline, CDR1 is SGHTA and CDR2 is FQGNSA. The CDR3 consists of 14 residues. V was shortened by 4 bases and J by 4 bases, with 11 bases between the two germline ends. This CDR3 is CASSWGHHNQPQHF. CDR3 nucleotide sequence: TGTGCCAGCAGCTGGGGACACCATAATCAGCCCCAGCATTTT.

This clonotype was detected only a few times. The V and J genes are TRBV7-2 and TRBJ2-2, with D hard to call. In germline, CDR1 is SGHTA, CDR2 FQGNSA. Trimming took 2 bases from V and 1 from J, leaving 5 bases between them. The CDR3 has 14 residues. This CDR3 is CASSLNGNTGELFF. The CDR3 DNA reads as TGTGCCAGCAGCTTAAACGGGAACACCGGGGAGCTGTTTTTT.

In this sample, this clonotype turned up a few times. CDR3 region: CSVLDRGETQYF. For the CDR3, the DNA is TGCAGCGTTCTTGACAGGGGGGAGACCCAGTACTTC. This chain uses TRBV29-1 with TRBJ2-5, with 9 positions matching TRBD1. The V gene's germline CDR1 is SQVTM and CDR2 ANQGSEA. The J segment lost 5 bases and the V segment lost 5 bases, leaving 3 bases of the junction unmatched. This CDR3 has 12 residues. Full variable domain (outside the CDR3, taken from reference TRBV29-1 and TRBJ2-5): SAVISQKPSRDICQRGTSLTIQCQVDSQVTMMFWYRQQPGQSLTLIATANQGSEATYESGFVIDKFPISRPNLTFSTLTVSNMSPEDSSIYLCSVLDRGETQYFGPGTRLLVL.

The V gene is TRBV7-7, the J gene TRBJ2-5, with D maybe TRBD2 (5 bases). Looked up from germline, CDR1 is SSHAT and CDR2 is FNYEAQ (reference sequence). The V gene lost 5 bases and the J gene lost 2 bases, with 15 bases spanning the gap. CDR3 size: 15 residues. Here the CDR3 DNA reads TGTGCCAGCAGCCCGGATGGGAGTGGGCAAGAGACCCAGTACTTC. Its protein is CASSPDGSGQETQYF.

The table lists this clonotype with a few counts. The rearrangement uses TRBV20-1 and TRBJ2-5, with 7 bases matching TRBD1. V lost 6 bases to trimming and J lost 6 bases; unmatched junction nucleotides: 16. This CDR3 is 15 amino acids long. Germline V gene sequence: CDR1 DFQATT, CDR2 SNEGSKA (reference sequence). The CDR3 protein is CSAGRAAGRGQTQYF. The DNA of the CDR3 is TGCAGTGCGGGCCGCGCGGCAGGAAGGGGGCAGACCCAGTACTTC.